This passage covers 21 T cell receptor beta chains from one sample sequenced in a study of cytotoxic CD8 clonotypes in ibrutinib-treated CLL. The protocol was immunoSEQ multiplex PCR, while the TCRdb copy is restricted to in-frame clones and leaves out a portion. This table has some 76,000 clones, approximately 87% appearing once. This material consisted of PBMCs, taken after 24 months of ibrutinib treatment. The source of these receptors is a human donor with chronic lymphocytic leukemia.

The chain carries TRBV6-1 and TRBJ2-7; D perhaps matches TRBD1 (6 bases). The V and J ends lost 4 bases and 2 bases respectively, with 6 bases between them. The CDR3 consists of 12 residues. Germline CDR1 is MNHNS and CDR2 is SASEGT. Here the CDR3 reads CASSGTAYEQYF. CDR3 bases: TGTGCCAGCAGTGGGACAGCCTACGAGCAGTACTTC.

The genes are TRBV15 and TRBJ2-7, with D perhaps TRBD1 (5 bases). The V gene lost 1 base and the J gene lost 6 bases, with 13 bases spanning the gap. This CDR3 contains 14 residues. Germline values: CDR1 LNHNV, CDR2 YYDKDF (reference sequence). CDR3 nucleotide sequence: TGTGCCACCAGCAGAGTGGGGCAGGGTCGCGAGCAGTACTTC. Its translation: CATSRVGQGREQYF.

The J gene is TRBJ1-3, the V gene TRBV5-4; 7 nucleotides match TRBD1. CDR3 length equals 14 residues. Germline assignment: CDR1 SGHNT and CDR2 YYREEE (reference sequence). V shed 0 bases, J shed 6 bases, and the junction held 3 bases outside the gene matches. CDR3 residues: CASSLAGGLNTIYF. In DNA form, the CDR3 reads TGTGCCAGCAGCTTGGCAGGGGGACTAAACACCATATATTTT.

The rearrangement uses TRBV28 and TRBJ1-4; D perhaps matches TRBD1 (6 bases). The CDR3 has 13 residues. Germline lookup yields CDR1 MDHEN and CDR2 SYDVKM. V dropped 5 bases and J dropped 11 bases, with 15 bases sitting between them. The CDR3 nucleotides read TGTGCCAGCAGTATGGACAGCAGGTCCAAACTGTTTTTT. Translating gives CASSMDSRSKLFF.

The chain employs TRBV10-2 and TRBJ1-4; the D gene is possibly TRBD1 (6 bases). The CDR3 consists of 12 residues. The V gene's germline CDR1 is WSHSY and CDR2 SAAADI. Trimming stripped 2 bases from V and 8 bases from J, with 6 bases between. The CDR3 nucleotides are TGCGCCAGCAGTGAGGGACAGGAAAAACTGTTTTTT. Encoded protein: CASSEGQEKLFF.

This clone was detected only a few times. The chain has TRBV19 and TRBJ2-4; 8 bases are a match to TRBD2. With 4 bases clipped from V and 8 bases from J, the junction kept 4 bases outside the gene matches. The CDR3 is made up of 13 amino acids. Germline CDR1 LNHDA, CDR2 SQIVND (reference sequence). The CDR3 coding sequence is TGTGCCAGTAGTAGGGGGACTAGGGACATTCAGTACTTC. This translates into CASSRGTRDIQYF. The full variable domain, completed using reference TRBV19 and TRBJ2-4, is DGGITQSPKYLFRKEGQNVTLSCEQNLNHDAMYWYRQDPGQGLRLIYYSQIVNDFQKGDIAEGYSVSREKKESFPLTVTSAQKNPTAFYLCASSRGTRDIQYFGAGTRLSVL.

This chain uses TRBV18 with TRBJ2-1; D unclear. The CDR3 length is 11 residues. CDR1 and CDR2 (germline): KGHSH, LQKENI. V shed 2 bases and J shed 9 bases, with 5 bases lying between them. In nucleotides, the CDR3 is TGTGCCAGCTCACCAATGGGTGAGCAGTTCTTC. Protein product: CASSPMGEQFF.

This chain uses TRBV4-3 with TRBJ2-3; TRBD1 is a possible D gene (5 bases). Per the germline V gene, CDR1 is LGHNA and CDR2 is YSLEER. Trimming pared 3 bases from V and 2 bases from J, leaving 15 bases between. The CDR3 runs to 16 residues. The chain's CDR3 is CASSQGPPRVTDTQYF. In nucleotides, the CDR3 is TGCGCCAGCAGCCAGGGGCCCCCTAGAGTCACAGATACGCAGTATTTT.

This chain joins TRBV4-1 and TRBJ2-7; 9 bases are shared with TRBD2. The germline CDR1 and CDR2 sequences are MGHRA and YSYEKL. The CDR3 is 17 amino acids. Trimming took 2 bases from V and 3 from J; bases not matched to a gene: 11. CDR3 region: CASSQPLAGLSDYEQYF. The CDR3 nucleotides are TGCGCCAGCAGCCAACCCCTAGCGGGGTTATCGGACTACGAGCAGTACTTC.

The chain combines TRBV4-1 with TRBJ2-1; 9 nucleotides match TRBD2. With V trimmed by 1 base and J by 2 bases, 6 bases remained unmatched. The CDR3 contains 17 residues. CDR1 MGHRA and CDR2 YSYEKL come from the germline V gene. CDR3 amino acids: CASSQVLAGITYNEQFF. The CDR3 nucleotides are TGCGCCAGCAGCCAAGTACTAGCGGGTATAACCTACAATGAGCAGTTCTTC.

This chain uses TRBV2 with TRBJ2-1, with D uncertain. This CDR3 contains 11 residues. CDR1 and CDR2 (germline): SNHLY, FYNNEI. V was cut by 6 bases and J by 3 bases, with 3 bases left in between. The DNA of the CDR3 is TGTGCCAGCAGCCTCTACAATGAGCAGTTCTTC. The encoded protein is CASSLYNEQFF.

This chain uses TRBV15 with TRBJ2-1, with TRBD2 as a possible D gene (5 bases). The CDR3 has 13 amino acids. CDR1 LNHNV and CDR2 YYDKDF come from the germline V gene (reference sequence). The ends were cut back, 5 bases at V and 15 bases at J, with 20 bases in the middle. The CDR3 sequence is CATSGLPGRRWFF. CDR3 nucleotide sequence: TGTGCCACCAGCGGACTCCCTGGGCGGCGGTGGTTCTTC.

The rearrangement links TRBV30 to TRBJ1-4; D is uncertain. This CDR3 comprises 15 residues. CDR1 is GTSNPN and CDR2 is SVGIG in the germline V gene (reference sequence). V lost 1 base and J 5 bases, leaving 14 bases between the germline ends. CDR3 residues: CAWSGKEGRNEKLFF. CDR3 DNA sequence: TGTGCCTGGAGTGGCAAAGAGGGTCGCAATGAAAAACTGTTTTTT. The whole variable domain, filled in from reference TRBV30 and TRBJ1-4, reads SQTIHQWPATLVQPVGSPLSLECTVEGTSNPNLYWYRQAAGRGLQLLFYSVGIGQISSEVPQNLSASRPQDRQFILSSKKLLLSDSGFYLCAWSGKEGRNEKLFFGSGTQLSVL.

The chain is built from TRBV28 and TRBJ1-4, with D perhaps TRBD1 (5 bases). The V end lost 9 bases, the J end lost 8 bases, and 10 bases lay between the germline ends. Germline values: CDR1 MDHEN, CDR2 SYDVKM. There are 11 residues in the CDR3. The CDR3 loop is CASWGWEKLFF. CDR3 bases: TGTGCCAGTTGGGGGTGGGAAAAACTGTTTTTT. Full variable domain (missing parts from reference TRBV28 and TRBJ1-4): DVKVTQSSRYLVKRTGEKVFLECVQDMDHENMFWYRQDPGLGLRLIYFSYDVKMKEKGDIPEGYSVSREKKERFSLILESASTNQTSMYLCASWGWEKLFFGSGTQLSVL.

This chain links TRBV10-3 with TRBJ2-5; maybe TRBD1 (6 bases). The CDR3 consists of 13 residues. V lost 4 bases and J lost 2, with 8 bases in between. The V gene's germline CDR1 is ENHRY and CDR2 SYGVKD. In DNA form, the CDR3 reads TGTGCCATCAGTGTCGGACAGCAAGAGACCCAGTACTTC. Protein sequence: CAISVGQQETQYF.

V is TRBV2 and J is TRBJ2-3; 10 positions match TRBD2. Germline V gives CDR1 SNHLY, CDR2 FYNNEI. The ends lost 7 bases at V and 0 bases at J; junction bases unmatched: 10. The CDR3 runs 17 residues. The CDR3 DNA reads TGTGCCAGCACCACTAGCGGGAACCCCGCTAGCACAGATACGCAGTATTTT. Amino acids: CASTTSGNPASTDTQYF.

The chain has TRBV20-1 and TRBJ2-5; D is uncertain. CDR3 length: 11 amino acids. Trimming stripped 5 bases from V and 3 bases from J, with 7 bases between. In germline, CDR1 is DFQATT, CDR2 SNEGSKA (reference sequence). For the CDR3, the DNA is TGCAGTGCTTTGTCCGAAGAGACCCAGTACTTC. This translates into CSALSEETQYF.

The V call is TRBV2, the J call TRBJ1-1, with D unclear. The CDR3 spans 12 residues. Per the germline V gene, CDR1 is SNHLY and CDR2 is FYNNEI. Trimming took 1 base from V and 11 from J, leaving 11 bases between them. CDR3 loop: CASSEVSTLAFF. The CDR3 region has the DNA TGTGCCAGCAGTGAAGTATCAACGTTGGCTTTCTTT.

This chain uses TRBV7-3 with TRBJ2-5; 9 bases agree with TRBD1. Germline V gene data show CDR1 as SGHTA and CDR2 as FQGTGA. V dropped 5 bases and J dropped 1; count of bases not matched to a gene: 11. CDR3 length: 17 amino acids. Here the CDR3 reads CASSPSGQGWGQETQYF. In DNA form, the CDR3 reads TGTGCCAGCAGCCCCTCGGGACAGGGATGGGGCCAAGAGACCCAGTACTTC.

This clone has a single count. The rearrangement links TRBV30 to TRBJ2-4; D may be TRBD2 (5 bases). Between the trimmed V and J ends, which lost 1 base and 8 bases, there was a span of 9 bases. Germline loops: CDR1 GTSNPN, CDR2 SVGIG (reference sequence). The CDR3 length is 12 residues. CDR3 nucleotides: TGTGCCTGGAGTGACGGAGGAGACATTCAGTACTTC. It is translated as CAWSDGGDIQYF.

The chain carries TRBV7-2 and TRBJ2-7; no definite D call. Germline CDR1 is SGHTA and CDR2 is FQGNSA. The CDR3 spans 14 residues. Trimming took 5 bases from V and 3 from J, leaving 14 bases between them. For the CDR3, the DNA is TGTGCCAGCAGCGTTAGTGTACAAGACTACGAGCAGTACTTC. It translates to CASSVSVQDYEQYF.